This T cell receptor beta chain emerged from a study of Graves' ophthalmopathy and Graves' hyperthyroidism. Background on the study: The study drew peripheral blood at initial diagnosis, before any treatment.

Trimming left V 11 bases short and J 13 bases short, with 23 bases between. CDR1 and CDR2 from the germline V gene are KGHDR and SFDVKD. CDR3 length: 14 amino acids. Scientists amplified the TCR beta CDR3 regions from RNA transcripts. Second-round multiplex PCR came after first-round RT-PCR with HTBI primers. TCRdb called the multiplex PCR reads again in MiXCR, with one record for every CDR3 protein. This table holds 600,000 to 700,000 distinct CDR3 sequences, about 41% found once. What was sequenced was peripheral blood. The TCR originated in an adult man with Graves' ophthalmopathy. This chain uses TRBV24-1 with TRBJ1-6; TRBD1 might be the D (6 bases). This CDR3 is CASSHGSGGFPLHF. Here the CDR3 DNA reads TGTGCCAGCAGCCATGGATCTGGGGGCTTTCCCCTCCACTTT.